The next 2 T cell receptor beta chains were all read from a single sample in a study of cytomegalovirus exposure and HLA in healthy donors. The study ran its PCR with 60 Vbeta and 13 Jbeta primers. The method was immunoSEQ multiplex PCR; TCRdb's version includes in-frame clones alone and lacks a portion of them. The table includes about 120,000 clones, approximately 80% detected once. Input material: PBMCs. These receptors were obtained from a male donor in good health and CMV-seropositive.

This chain links TRBV7-6 with TRBJ2-3; tentatively, D is TRBD2 (6 bases). V was shortened by 1 base and J by 4 bases, with 9 bases between the two germline ends. CDR1 SGHVS and CDR2 FNYEAQ come from the germline V gene. The CDR3 has 14 residues. The CDR3 DNA sequence: TGTGCCAGCAGCTTAGACGGGAGCGCAGATACGCAGTATTTT. Translating it yields CASSLDGSADTQYF.

The chain joins TRBV11-2 to TRBJ2-1; the match to TRBD1 covers 9 bases. The CDR3 is 15 amino acids. Germline lookup yields CDR1 SGHAT and CDR2 FQNNGV. The trim removed 5 bases at V and 5 bases at J, leaving 7 bases unmatched. The chain's CDR3 is CASSGLRTGDNEQFF. The CDR3, as DNA: TGTGCCAGCAGCGGGCTACGGACAGGGGACAATGAGCAGTTCTTC.